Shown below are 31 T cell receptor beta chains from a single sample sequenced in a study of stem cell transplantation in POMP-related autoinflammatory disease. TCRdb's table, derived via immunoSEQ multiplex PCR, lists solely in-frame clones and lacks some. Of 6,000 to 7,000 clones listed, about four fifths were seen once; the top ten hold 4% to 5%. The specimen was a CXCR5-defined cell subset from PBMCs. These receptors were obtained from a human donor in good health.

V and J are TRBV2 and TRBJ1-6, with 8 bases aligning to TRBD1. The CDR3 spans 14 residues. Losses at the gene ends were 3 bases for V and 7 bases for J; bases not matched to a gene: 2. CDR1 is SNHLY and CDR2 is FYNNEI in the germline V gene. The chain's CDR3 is CASSEWDRNSPLHF. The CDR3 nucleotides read TGTGCCAGCAGTGAGTGGGACAGGAATTCACCCCTCCACTTT.

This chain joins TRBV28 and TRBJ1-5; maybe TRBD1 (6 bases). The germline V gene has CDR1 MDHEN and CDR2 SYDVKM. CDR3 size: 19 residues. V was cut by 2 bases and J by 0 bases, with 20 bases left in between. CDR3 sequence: CASSLRGDLQGGSNQPQHF. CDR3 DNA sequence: TGTGCCAGCAGTTTACGGGGCGACTTACAGGGAGGTAGCAATCAGCCCCAGCATTTT.

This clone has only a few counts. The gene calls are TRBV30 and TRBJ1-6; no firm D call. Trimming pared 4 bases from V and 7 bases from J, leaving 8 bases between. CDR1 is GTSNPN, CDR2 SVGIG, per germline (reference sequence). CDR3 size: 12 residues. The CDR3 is CAWTPGNSPLHF. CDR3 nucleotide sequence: TGTGCCTGGACTCCGGGGAATTCACCCCTCCACTTT.

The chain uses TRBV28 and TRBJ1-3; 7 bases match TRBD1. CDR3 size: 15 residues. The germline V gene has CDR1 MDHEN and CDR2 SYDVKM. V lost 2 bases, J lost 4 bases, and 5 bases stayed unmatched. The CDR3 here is CASSLTGDPGNTIYF. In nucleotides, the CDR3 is TGTGCCAGCAGTTTAACAGGGGATCCCGGAAACACCATATATTTT. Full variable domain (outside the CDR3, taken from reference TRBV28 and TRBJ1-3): DVKVTQSSRYLVKRTGEKVFLECVQDMDHENMFWYRQDPGLGLRLIYFSYDVKMKEKGDIPEGYSVSREKKERFSLILESASTNQTSMYLCASSLTGDPGNTIYFGEGSWLTVV.

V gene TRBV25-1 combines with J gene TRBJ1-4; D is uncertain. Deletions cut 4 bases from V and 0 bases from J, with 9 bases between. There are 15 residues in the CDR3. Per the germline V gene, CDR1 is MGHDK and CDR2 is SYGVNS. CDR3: CASSAKFATNEKLFF. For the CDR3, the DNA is TGTGCCAGCAGTGCAAAGTTTGCAACTAATGAAAAACTGTTTTTT.

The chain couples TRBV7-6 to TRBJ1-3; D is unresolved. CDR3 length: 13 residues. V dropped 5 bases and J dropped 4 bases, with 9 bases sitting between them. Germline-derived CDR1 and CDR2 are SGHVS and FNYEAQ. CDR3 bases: TGTGCCAGCAGCCAGGAATTGGGAAACACCATATATTTT. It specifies CASSQELGNTIYF.

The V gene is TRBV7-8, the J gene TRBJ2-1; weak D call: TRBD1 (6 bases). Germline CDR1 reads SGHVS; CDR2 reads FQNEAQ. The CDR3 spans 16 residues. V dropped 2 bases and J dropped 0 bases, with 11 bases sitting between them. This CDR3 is CASSLFQGSSYNEQFF. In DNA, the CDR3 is TGTGCCAGCAGCTTATTTCAGGGGAGCTCCTACAATGAGCAGTTCTTC. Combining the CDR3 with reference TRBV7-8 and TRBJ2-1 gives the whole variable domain GAGVSQSPRYKVAKRGQDVALRCDPISGHVSLFWYQQALGQGPEFLTYFQNEAQLDKSGLPSDRFFAERPEGSVSTLKIQRTQQEDSAVYLCASSLFQGSSYNEQFFGPGTRLTVL.

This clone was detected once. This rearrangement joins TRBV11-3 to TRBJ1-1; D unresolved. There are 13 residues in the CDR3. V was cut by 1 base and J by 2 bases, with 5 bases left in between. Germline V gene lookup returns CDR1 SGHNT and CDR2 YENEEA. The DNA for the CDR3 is TGTGCCAGCAGCTTAGGGGGAAACACTGAAGCTTTCTTT. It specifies CASSLGGNTEAFF.

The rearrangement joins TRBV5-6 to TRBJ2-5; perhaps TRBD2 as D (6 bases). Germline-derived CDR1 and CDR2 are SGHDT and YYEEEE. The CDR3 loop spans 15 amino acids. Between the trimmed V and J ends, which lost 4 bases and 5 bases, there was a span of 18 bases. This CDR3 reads CASSIPAGQGETQYF. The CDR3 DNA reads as TGTGCCAGCAGCATACCAGCGGGTCAAGGCGAGACCCAGTACTTC.

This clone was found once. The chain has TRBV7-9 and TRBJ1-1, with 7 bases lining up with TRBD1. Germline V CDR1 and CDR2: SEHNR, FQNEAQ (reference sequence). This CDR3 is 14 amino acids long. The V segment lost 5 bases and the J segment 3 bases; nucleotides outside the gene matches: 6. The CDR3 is CASSPHRGDTEAFF. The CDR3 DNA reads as TGTGCCAGCAGCCCCCACAGGGGCGACACTGAAGCTTTCTTT.

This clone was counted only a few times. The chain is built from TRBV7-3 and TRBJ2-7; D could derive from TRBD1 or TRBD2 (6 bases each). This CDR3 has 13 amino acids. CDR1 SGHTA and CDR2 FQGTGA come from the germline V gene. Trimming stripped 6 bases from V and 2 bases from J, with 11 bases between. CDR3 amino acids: CASSPRGPYEQYF. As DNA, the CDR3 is TGTGCCAGCAGTCCCCGGGGGCCCTACGAGCAGTACTTC.

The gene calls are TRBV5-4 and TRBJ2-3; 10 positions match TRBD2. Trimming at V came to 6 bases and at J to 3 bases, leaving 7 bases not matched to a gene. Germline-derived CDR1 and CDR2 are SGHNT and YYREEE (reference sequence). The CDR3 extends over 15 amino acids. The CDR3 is CASTPRAGGTDTQYF. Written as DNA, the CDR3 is TGTGCCAGCACCCCGAGAGCGGGGGGGACAGATACGCAGTATTTT.

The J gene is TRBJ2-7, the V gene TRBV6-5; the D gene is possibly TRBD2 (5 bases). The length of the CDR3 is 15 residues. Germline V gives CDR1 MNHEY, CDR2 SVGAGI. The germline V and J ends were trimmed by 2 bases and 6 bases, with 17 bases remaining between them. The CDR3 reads CASSYALGGRFEQYF. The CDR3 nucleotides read TGTGCCAGCAGTTACGCACTAGGAGGTCGCTTCGAGCAGTACTTC.

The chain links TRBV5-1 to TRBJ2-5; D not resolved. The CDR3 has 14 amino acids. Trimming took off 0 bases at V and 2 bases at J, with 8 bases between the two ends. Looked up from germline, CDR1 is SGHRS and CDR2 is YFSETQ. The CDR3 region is CASSLANRQETQYF. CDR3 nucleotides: TGCGCCAGCAGCTTGGCCAATCGGCAAGAGACCCAGTACTTC.

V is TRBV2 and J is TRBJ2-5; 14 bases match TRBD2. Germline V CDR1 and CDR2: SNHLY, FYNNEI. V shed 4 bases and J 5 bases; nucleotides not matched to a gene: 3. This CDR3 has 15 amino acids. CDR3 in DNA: TGTGCCAGCAGTGCAAGACTAGCGGGGGGGGAGACCCAGTACTTC. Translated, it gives CASSARLAGGETQYF.

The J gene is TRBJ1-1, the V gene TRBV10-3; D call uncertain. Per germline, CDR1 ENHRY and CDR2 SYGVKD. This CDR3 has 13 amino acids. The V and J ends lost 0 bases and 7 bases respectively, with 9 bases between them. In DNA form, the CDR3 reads TGTGCCATCAGTGAGTCGTCGGAGAATGAAGCTTTCTTT. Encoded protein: CAISESSENEAFF.

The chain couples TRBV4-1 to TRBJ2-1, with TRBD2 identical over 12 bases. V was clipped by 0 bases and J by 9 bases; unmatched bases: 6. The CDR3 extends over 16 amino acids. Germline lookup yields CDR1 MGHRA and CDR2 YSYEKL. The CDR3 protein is CASSQDPSGGAGEQFF. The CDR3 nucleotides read TGCGCCAGCAGCCAAGACCCTAGCGGGGGGGCTGGTGAGCAGTTCTTC.

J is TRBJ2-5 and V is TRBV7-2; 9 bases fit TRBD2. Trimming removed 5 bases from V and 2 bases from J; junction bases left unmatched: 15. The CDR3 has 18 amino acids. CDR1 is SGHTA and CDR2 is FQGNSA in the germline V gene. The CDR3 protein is CASSRAASGAPLQETQYF. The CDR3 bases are TGTGCCAGCAGCCGCGCGGCTAGCGGGGCGCCCCTACAAGAGACCCAGTACTTC.

CDR3 region: CASSAGHAVYEQYF. CDR3 DNA sequence: TGCGCCAGCAGTGCGGGACATGCCGTCTACGAGCAGTACTTC. This rearrangement joins TRBV10-2 to TRBJ2-7, with D possibly matching TRBD1 (6 bases). Per germline, CDR1 WSHSY and CDR2 SAAADI. Trimming cost V 4 bases and J 3 bases, with 13 bases left between them. This CDR3 spans 14 amino acids.

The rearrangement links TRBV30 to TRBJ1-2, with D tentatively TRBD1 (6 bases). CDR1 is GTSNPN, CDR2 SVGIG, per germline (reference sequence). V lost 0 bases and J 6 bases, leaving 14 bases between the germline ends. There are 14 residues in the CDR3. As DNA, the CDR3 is TGTGCCTGGAGTGTCCTATACGGGGGCAATGGCTACACCTTC. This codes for CAWSVLYGGNGYTF. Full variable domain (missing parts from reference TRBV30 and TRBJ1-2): SQTIHQWPATLVQPVGSPLSLECTVEGTSNPNLYWYRQAAGRGLQLLFYSVGIGQISSEVPQNLSASRPQDRQFILSSKKLLLSDSGFYLCAWSVLYGGNGYTFGSGTRLTVV.

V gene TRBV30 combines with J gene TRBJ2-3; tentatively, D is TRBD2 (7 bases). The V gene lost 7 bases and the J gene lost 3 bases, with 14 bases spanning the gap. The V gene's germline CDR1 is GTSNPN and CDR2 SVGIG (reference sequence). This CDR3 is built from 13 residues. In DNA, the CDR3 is TGTGCCTTTGGGCGGGGGCTAACAGATACGCAGTATTTT. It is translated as CAFGRGLTDTQYF.

The CDR3 loop reads CASSTGQGTGGGHNEQFF. Here the CDR3 DNA reads TGTGCCAGTAGTACCGGGCAAGGCACGGGGGGGGGACACAATGAGCAGTTCTTC. V gene TRBV19 combines with J gene TRBJ2-1, with TRBD2 identical over 8 bases. CDR1 is LNHDA and CDR2 is SQIVND in the germline V gene (reference sequence). The CDR3 totals 18 residues. J was trimmed by 5 bases and V by 4 bases; bases with no gene match: 16.

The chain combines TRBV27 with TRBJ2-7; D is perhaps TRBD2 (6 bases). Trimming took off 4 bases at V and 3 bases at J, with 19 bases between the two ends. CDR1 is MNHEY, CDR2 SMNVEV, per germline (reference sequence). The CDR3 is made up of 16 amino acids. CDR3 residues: CASSSYGDLTNYEQYF. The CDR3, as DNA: TGTGCCAGCAGTTCCTATGGGGACTTAACGAACTACGAGCAGTACTTC.

CDR3 in amino acids: CASSTRTERGYTF. The DNA for the CDR3 is TGTGCCAGCAGTACCCGCACAGAGCGGGGCTACACCTTC. The chain is built from TRBV2 and TRBJ1-2; D gene unclear. CDR3 length equals 13 residues. V was shortened by 5 bases and J by 8 bases, with 15 bases between the two germline ends. Germline V gene data show CDR1 as SNHLY and CDR2 as FYNNEI.

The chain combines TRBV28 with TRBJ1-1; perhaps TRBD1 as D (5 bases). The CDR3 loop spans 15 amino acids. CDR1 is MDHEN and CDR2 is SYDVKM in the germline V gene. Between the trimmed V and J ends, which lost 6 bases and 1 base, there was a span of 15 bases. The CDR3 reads CASRGPRDPNTEAFF. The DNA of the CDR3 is TGTGCCAGCAGGGGACCCCGGGACCCGAACACTGAAGCTTTCTTT. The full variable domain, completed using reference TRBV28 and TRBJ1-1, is DVKVTQSSRYLVKRTGEKVFLECVQDMDHENMFWYRQDPGLGLRLIYFSYDVKMKEKGDIPEGYSVSREKKERFSLILESASTNQTSMYLCASRGPRDPNTEAFFGQGTRLTVV.

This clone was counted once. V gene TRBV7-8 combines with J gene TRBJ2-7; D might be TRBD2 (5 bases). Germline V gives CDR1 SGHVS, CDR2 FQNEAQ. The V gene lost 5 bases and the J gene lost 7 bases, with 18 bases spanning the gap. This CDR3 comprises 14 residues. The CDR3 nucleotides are TGTGCCAGCAGCGCCGAGAGGGCGACCCGGGAGCAGTACTTC. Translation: CASSAERATREQYF.

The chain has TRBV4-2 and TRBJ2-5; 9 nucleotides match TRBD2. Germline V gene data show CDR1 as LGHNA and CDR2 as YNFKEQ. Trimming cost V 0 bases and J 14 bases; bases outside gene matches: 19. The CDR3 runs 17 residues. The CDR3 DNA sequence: TGTGCCAGCAGCCAAGATCTCGCGGCTAGCGGGGTACAAGAGACCTACTTC. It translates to CASSQDLAASGVQETYF.

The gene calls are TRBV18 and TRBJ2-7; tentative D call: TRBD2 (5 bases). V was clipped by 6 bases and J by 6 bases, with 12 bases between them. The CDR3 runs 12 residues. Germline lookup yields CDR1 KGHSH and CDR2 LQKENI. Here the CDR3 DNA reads TGTGCCAGCTCCCACGGGATGGGCGAGCAGTACTTC. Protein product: CASSHGMGEQYF. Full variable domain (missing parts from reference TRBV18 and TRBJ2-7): NAGVMQNPRHLVRRRGQEARLRCSPMKGHSHVYWYRQLPEEGLKFMVYLQKENIIDESGMPKERFSAEFPKEGPSILRIQQVVRGDSAAYFCASSHGMGEQYFGPGTRLTVT.

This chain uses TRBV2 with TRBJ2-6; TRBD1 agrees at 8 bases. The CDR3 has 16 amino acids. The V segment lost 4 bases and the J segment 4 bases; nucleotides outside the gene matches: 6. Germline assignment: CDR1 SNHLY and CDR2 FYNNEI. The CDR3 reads CASSVGRGQGANVLTF. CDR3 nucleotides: TGTGCCAGCAGTGTCGGCAGGGGGCAAGGGGCCAACGTCCTGACTTTC. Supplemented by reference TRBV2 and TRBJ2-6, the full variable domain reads EPEVTQTPSHQVTQMGQEVILRCVPISNHLYFYWYRQILGQKVEFLVSFYNNEISEKSEIFDDQFSVERPDGSNFTLKIRSTKLEDSAMYFCASSVGRGQGANVLTFGAGSRLTVL.

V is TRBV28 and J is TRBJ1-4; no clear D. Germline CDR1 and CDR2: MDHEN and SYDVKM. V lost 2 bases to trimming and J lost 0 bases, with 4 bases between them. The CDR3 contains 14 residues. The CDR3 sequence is CASSLRATNEKLFF. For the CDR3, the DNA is TGTGCCAGCAGTTTACGAGCAACTAATGAAAAACTGTTTTTT. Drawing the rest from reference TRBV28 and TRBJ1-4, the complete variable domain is DVKVTQSSRYLVKRTGEKVFLECVQDMDHENMFWYRQDPGLGLRLIYFSYDVKMKEKGDIPEGYSVSREKKERFSLILESASTNQTSMYLCASSLRATNEKLFFGSGTQLSVL.

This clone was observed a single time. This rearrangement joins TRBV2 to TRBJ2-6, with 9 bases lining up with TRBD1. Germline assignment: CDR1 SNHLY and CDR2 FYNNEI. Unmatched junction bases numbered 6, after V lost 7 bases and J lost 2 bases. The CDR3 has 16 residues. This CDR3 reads CASNRGLGAGANVLTF. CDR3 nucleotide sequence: TGTGCCAGCAACAGGGGGCTTGGGGCTGGGGCCAACGTCCTGACTTTC.